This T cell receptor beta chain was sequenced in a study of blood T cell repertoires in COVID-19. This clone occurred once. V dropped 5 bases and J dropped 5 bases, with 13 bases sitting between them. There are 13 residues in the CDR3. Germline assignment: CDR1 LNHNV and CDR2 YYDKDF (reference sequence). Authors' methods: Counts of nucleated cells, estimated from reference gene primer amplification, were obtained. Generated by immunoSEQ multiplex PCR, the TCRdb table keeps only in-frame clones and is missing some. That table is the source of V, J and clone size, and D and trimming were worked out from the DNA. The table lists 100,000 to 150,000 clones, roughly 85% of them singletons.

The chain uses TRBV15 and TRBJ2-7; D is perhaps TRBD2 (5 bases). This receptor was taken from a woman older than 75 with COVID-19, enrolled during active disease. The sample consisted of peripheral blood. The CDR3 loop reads CATSAGRFDEQYF. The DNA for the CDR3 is TGTGCCACCAGCGCGGGCCGTTTCGACGAGCAGTACTTC.